The next 20 T cell receptor beta chains were all read from a single sample in a study of blood T cell repertoires in COVID-19. Repertoires were generated with immunoSEQ multiplex PCR, while TCRdb's copy carries only in-frame clones and drops some. The data show more than 200,000 clones, around 86% seen once. Sequenced material: PBMCs or T cells enriched from blood (not recorded which). These receptors came from a man aged 25 to 40 in a cohort exposed to, infected with or recovered from COVID-19 (not recorded which).

V and J are TRBV19 and TRBJ2-7; TRBD1 agrees at 10 bases. Trimming cost V 3 bases and J 3 bases; bases outside gene matches: 5. The germline CDR1 and CDR2 sequences are LNHDA and SQIVND (reference sequence). CDR3 length equals 15 residues. The CDR3 sequence is CASSISGQGIYEQYF. The DNA for the CDR3 is TGTGCCAGTAGTATCTCGGGACAGGGGATCTACGAGCAGTACTTC.

The CDR3 bases are TGCGCCAGCAGCAACTCAGGACAGGGTGCCCCCCTAGAGCAGTTCTTC. Translation: CASSNSGQGAPLEQFF. This chain uses TRBV10-1 with TRBJ2-1, with 8 bases fitting TRBD1. Germline V gives CDR1 WNHNN, CDR2 SYGVQD (reference sequence). V shed 6 bases and J 10 bases; nucleotides not matched to a gene: 17. This CDR3 spans 16 amino acids.

V usage is TRBV5-1 and J usage is TRBJ2-7; 13 nucleotides align to TRBD2. The CDR3 spans 14 residues. Trimming removed 4 bases from V and 6 bases from J; junction bases left unmatched: 4. Per germline, CDR1 SGHRS and CDR2 YFSETQ. DNA for the CDR3: TGCGCCAGCAGCCTACTAGCGGGAGGGGGCGAGCAGTACTTC. Protein product: CASSLLAGGGEQYF. Full variable domain (missing parts from reference TRBV5-1 and TRBJ2-7): KAGVTQTPRYLIKTRGQQVTLSCSPISGHRSVSWYQQTPGQGLQFLFEYFSETQRNKGNFPGRFSGRQFSNSRSEMNVSTLELGDSALYLCASSLLAGGGEQYFGPGTRLTVT.

The V and J genes are TRBV28 and TRBJ2-5; possibly TRBD2 for D (5 bases). Between the trimmed V and J ends, which lost 6 bases and 1 base, there was a span of 15 bases. CDR3 length: 15 amino acids. Germline CDR1 and CDR2: MDHEN and SYDVKM. CDR3 in amino acids: CASSPLERTQETQYF. The CDR3 coding sequence is TGTGCCAGCAGCCCCCTCGAGCGGACCCAAGAGACCCAGTACTTC.

This sequence joins TRBV5-5 and TRBJ2-7; 15 nucleotides agree with TRBD2. Germline assignment: CDR1 SGHKS and CDR2 YYEKEE (reference sequence). V shed 6 bases, J shed 6 bases, and the junction held 7 bases outside the gene matches. CDR3 size: 15 residues. In DNA form, the CDR3 reads TGTGCCAGCAATTACGGACTAGCGGGAGGGTCCGAGCAGTACTTC. Translating it yields CASNYGLAGGSEQYF.

The DNA for the CDR3 is TGTGCCACCAAGTTGGGACTAGCGGGGGAGACCCAGTACTTC. Protein sequence: CATKLGLAGETQYF. J is TRBJ2-5 and V is TRBV15, with 13 bases aligning to TRBD2. The CDR3 loop spans 14 amino acids. V lost 7 bases, J lost 5 bases, and 4 bases stayed unmatched. CDR1 and CDR2 (germline): LNHNV, YYDKDF (reference sequence). Supplemented by reference TRBV15 and TRBJ2-5, the full variable domain reads DAMVIQNPRYQVTQFGKPVTLSCSQTLNHNVMYWYQQKSSQAPKLLFHYYDKDFNNEADTPDNFQSRRPNTSFCFLDIRSPGLGDTAMYLCATKLGLAGETQYFGPGTRLLVL.

The sample holds a few counts of this clone. The rearrangement links TRBV28 to TRBJ2-3, with 9 bases that match TRBD1. The CDR3 totals 14 residues. CDR1 MDHEN and CDR2 SYDVKM come from the germline V gene. V shed 5 bases, J shed 5 bases, and the junction held 5 bases outside the gene matches. CDR3 residues: CASSQQGAKDTQYF. CDR3 in DNA: TGTGCCAGCAGTCAACAGGGGGCTAAAGATACGCAGTATTTT.

The chain joins TRBV6-5 to TRBJ1-5; D is perhaps TRBD1 (5 bases). CDR3 length equals 16 residues. The germline V and J ends were trimmed by 4 bases and 8 bases, with 21 bases remaining between them. The germline CDR1 and CDR2 sequences are MNHEY and SVGAGI. The CDR3 bases are TGTGCCAGCAGTTCCGCGTCAGTTCGGGGGTCTAAGCCCCAGCATTTT. Translating it yields CASSSASVRGSKPQHF.

This clone was observed a single time. This chain uses TRBV7-3 with TRBJ2-1, with 14 bases identical to TRBD2. Germline CDR1 reads SGHTA; CDR2 reads FQGTGA. Losses at the gene ends were 2 bases for V and 9 bases for J; bases not matched to a gene: 6. The CDR3 has 16 residues. This CDR3 reads CASSLEGTSGSREQFF. The CDR3 DNA sequence: TGTGCCAGCAGCTTAGAAGGGACTAGCGGGAGTCGTGAGCAGTTCTTC.

The chain couples TRBV7-3 to TRBJ2-1, with 8 bases that match TRBD2. V dropped 5 bases and J dropped 8; count of bases not matched to a gene: 11. From germline, CDR1 is SGHTA and CDR2 FQGTGA. The CDR3 is made up of 15 amino acids. The CDR3 here is CASSPRGAGNDEQFF. The CDR3 bases are TGTGCCAGCAGCCCGCGGGGGGCGGGTAACGATGAGCAGTTCTTC.

V and J are TRBV28 and TRBJ2-7; 9 nucleotides agree with TRBD1. V trimming: 6 bases; J trimming: 6 bases; junction bases outside the gene matches: 15. Germline V lookup: CDR1 MDHEN, CDR2 SYDVKM. The CDR3 extends over 16 amino acids. CDR3 nucleotides: TGTGCCAGCAGCGCCAGAGCCCCGGGACAGGGAACCGAGCAGTACTTC. It translates to CASSARAPGQGTEQYF.

This clone has a single count. The chain combines TRBV19 with TRBJ2-7; 7 bases fit TRBD1. The junction had 9 bases not matched to a gene; V was cut back by 9 bases and J by 4 bases. In germline, CDR1 is LNHDA, CDR2 SQIVND (reference sequence). The CDR3 has 13 amino acids. CDR3 DNA sequence: TGTGCCAGCATGGGACAGCAGAATTACGAGCAGTACTTC. Translated: CASMGQQNYEQYF.

This chain uses TRBV9 with TRBJ2-7; TRBD2 agrees at 11 bases. Germline lookup yields CDR1 SGDLS and CDR2 YYNGEE. This CDR3 has 15 amino acids. The trim removed 4 bases at V and 1 base at J, leaving 4 bases unmatched. Here the CDR3 reads CASSPGTSGSYEQYF. CDR3 DNA sequence: TGTGCCAGCAGCCCTGGGACTAGCGGTTCCTACGAGCAGTACTTC.

This clone appeared a few times. V gene TRBV7-3 combines with J gene TRBJ2-7, with 12 bases identical to TRBD2. V was pared by 4 bases and J by 4 bases, with 5 bases of the junction left unmatched. The CDR3 has 15 residues. CDR1 and CDR2 (germline): SGHTA, FQGTGA. The CDR3 loop is CASSSTSGSQYEQYF. The CDR3 DNA reads as TGTGCCAGCAGCTCGACTAGCGGGAGCCAATACGAGCAGTACTTC.

V and J are TRBV21-1 and TRBJ2-7; TRBD1 is the table's D call, not checked against the DNA. TRBV21-1 is a pseudogene segment. The CDR3 loop spans 12 amino acids. CDR3 bases: TGTGCCAGCACAGGGGGTTGCTACGAGCAGTACTTC. Its protein is CASTGGCYEQYF.

The rearrangement links TRBV12-3 or TRBV12-4 to TRBJ2-1, with no clear D. The CDR3 sequence is 12 residues long. Trimming took off 3 bases at V and 6 bases at J, with 6 bases between the two ends. Here the CDR3 DNA reads TGTGCCAGCAGTTTCCTCCCCAATGAGCAGTTCTTC. It encodes CASSFLPNEQFF.

CDR3: CASSEQGSRTYEQYF. The DNA for the CDR3 is TGTGCCAGCAGCGAACAGGGGTCCAGGACCTACGAGCAGTACTTC. This chain links TRBV7-2 with TRBJ2-7; 7 bases are shared with TRBD1. Germline values: CDR1 SGHTA, CDR2 FQGNSA. The CDR3 covers 15 residues. The junction had 9 bases not matched to a gene; V was cut back by 5 bases and J by 2 bases.

This chain joins TRBV6-5 and TRBJ2-5; a weak D match, TRBD1 (6 bases). Germline-derived CDR1 and CDR2 are MNHEY and SVGAGI. The CDR3 spans 12 residues. Trimming took off 6 bases at V and 2 bases at J, with 7 bases between the two ends. The CDR3 region is CASSRGQETQYF. The CDR3 DNA reads TGTGCCAGCAGCAGGGGTCAAGAGACCCAGTACTTC.

A word on this clone: A read error may account for a junction end that differs from germline. This chain uses TRBV27 with TRBJ2-7; 7 nucleotides align to TRBD1. Germline loops: CDR1 MNHEY, CDR2 SMNVEV (reference sequence). This CDR3 has 15 residues. The CDR3 bases are TGTGCCAGCAGTCAACAGGGGTCCCTATACTACGGGCAGTACTTC. This gives the protein CASSQQGSLYYGQYF.

Comment on this clone: Distinct nucleotide sequences in the sample also encode this CDR3. CDR3 residues: CASSLTGEETQYF. CDR3 DNA: TGCGCCAGCAGCTTGACGGGAGAAGAGACCCAGTACTTC. The chain joins TRBV5-1 to TRBJ2-5; a possible D gene is TRBD2 (6 bases). V gave up 1 base and J gave up 3 bases, with 7 bases separating them. Per the germline V gene, CDR1 is SGHRS and CDR2 is YFSETQ. CDR3 length: 13 amino acids.